This T cell receptor (beta chain) was obtained from a study of spatial heterogeneity in lung cancer. The time point here: sample taken at primary tumor resection. TCR cDNA molecules were tagged individually, and each one carried a unique molecular identifier. MiXCR, run by TCRdb on the 5' RACE reads, gives a single entry per CDR3 protein. The table has some 7,500 distinct CDR3 sequences, roughly 8.6% seen once; the top ten hold approximately 45%. The input for sequencing was PBMCs, taken at surgery. The TCR sequence derives from a male donor with early-stage non-small cell lung cancer.

The CDR3 loop is CASSIGPGQGDTGELFF. The CDR3 coding sequence is TGTGCCAGTAGTATAGGACCGGGACAGGGGGACACCGGGGAGCTGTTTTTT. The V gene is TRBV19, the J gene TRBJ2-2; 11 nucleotides line up with TRBD1. J was trimmed by 3 bases and V by 1 base; bases with no gene match: 4. Germline CDR1 LNHDA, CDR2 SQIVND (reference sequence). The CDR3 is 17 residues long.